These T cell receptor beta chains were read from a single sample in a study of human T cells and chemical hapten exposure. TCRdb recomputed calls from the 5' RACE reads with MiXCR, one row per CDR3 protein. The sample lists about 110,000 distinct CDR3 sequences, 19% occurring once. Receptors were obtained from a human donor in good health. CDR3s include the opening cysteine and the closing phenylalanine or tryptophan. The D gene is left open where the match is weak. Clone size is shown for a subset of rows, as once, few, many or a class of expanded clone.

>-|TRBJ1-4|TRBV25-1|few
CASSVGTNEKLFF
>-|TRBJ1-2|TRBV29-1|few
CSVAEGAGYGYTF
>-|TRBJ2-7|TRBV12-3/TRBV12-4|few
CASSSGGLTYEQYF
>TRBD1|TRBJ1-1|TRBV5-6|few
CASSLWTGMNTEAFF
>-|TRBJ2-5|TRBV12-3/TRBV12-4|few
CASSFWGRETQYF
>-|TRBJ2-7|TRBV2|once
CASNPPVFGEQYF
>TRBD1|TRBJ2-3|TRBV5-1|-
CASSPGDSNTDTQYF
>-|TRBJ1-4|TRBV3-1|-
CASSQVVGKLFF
>-|TRBJ1-5|TRBV29-1|-
CSAGDILGNQPQHF
>TRBD1|TRBJ2-7|TRBV29-1|few
CSVVPQGARAYEQYF
>-|TRBJ2-7|TRBV28|few
CASSLGPLASSYEQYF
>TRBD2|TRBJ2-5|TRBV12-3/TRBV12-4|many
CASSLGTSGKETQYF
>-|TRBJ2-5|TRBV7-8|-
CASSLSRARGRETQYF
>-|TRBJ1-1|TRBV28|-
CASNRHRERTEAFF
>-|TRBJ1-5|TRBV28|-
CASRIVGQPQHF
>TRBD1|TRBJ1-4|TRBV29-1|-
CSVAGGEEKLFF
>-|TRBJ2-1|TRBV12-3/TRBV12-4|few
CASSFKDTYNEQFF
>-|TRBJ2-7|TRBV6-2/TRBV6-3|-
CASSPLGAPYEQYF
>-|TRBJ1-2|TRBV18|-
CASSRDYGYTF
>-|TRBJ1-6|TRBV6-5|few
CASSYGGLDSPLHF
>TRBD2|TRBJ2-7|TRBV20-1|few
CSAILAGGIRDYEQYF
>TRBD1|TRBJ1-5|TRBV7-6|-
CASSSGTGNSNQPQHF
>-|TRBJ2-7|TRBV9|few
CASSGGGRKVYEQYF
>-|TRBJ2-3|TRBV29-1|-
CSVGGASTDTQYF
>TRBD2|TRBJ2-5|TRBV4-1|-
CASSRILAGVQETQYF
>TRBD2|TRBJ2-1|TRBV12-3/TRBV12-4|-
CASTTPRRESNEQFF
>TRBD2|TRBJ2-1|TRBV5-1|-
CASSGGLAGNNEQFF
>TRBD2|TRBJ2-2|TRBV28|few
CASKKRESGELFF
>TRBD1|TRBJ1-1|TRBV10-2|few
CASSESTTGGPEAFF
>-|TRBJ1-5|TRBV9|-
CASSVDGIRQPQHF
>-|TRBJ2-2|TRBV12-5|-
CASGLVLANTGELFF
>TRBD1|TRBJ1-2|TRBV28|-
CASSSTGTGGSYGYTF
>-|TRBJ1-6|TRBV7-3|-
CASRSEYNSPLHF
>-|TRBJ1-2|TRBV20-1|few
CSARTRALNYGYTF
>TRBD2|TRBJ2-7|TRBV7-8|-
CASSLAYGGNSSTYEQYF
>-|TRBJ2-1|TRBV6-6|-
CASSYPPDNEQFF
>TRBD1|TRBJ1-2|TRBV28|-
CASSILPGQGSGYTF
>TRBD2|TRBJ2-3|TRBV4-2|-
CASSWIGGRDEDTQYF
>-|TRBJ1-2|TRBV12-3/TRBV12-4|few
CASSLNPRRAYGYTF
>-|TRBJ1-3|TRBV5-6|-
CASSLAGEPGNTIYF
>TRBD2|TRBJ2-1|TRBV7-2|medium-sized
CASSQGLAGGLDEQFF
>-|TRBJ2-3|TRBV6-4|-
CASRRTDLSSDTQYF
>-|TRBJ2-7|TRBV3-1|few
CASSQVRGLVYEQYF
>-|TRBJ2-3|TRBV28|-
CASSKRGGRDTQYF
>-|TRBJ2-7|TRBV6-5|few
CASSSAFEQYF
>-|TRBJ1-2|TRBV10-2|-
CASSVRNYGYTF